A single sample gave rise to the 8 T cell receptor beta chains below, sequenced in a study of cytomegalovirus exposure and HLA in healthy donors. Use of 60 Vbeta and 13 Jbeta primers characterized the PCR. The assay was immunoSEQ multiplex PCR, and TCRdb's table has in-frame clones only and misses some. The sample gives around 100,000 clones, 7.6% of which show up once; about 2.3% is in the top ten. Sequencing was carried out using PBMCs. These receptors all stem from a man aged 50 to 60 in good health and CMV-seronegative.

The chain uses TRBV28 and TRBJ1-4; 7 positions agree with TRBD1. The CDR3 extends over 14 amino acids. Germline V gene lookup returns CDR1 MDHEN and CDR2 SYDVKM. Trimming cost V 6 bases and J 8 bases; bases outside gene matches: 9. CDR3 DNA: TGTGCCAGCAGACAACAGGGGTACGGAGAAAAACTGTTTTTT. Protein product: CASRQQGYGEKLFF.

In its sample, this clone was seen a few times. V gene TRBV5-6 combines with J gene TRBJ2-5; tentatively, D is TRBD1 (6 bases). Near its end, the DNA agrees better with TRBJ2-7, so the J call may be wrong. Germline CDR1 reads SGHDT; CDR2 reads YYEEEE. There are 14 residues in the CDR3. The CDR3 DNA is TGTGCCAGCAGCTTCACTGGACAGTCCTACGAGCAGTACTTC. It is translated as CASSFTGQSYEQYF.

The genes are TRBV6-5 and TRBJ1-5; TRBD1 matches 8 bases. The CDR3 runs 16 residues. V trimming: 4 bases; J trimming: 5 bases; junction bases outside the gene matches: 10. CDR1 is MNHEY, CDR2 SVGAGI, per germline. Here the CDR3 DNA reads TGTGCCAGCAGTTCAAGACAGGGGACGCATGATCAGCCCCAGCATTTT. Translated, it gives CASSSRQGTHDQPQHF.

This clone was picked up a small number of times. The rearrangement uses TRBV4-1 and TRBJ2-4; possibly TRBD1 for D (6 bases). The germline gives CDR1 MGHRA, CDR2 YSYEKL. The CDR3 is 13 residues long. V was clipped by 4 bases and J by 5 bases, with 9 bases between them. The CDR3 protein is CASSLYRENIQYF. The CDR3 nucleotides are TGCGCCAGCAGCCTTTACAGGGAAAACATTCAGTACTTC.

A few counts support this clone. The chain is built from TRBV6-5 and TRBJ1-4, with 10 bases identical to TRBD1. Germline CDR1 reads MNHEY; CDR2 reads SVGAGI. This CDR3 contains 13 residues. V dropped 5 bases and J dropped 8; count of bases not matched to a gene: 2. CDR3 sequence reads: CASSRTGGEKLFF. In DNA, the CDR3 is TGTGCCAGCAGTCGGACAGGGGGGGAAAAACTGTTTTTT.

V usage is TRBV2 and J usage is TRBJ2-1; 8 nucleotides align to TRBD2. V was pared by 6 bases and J by 4 bases, with 8 bases of the junction left unmatched. The CDR3 covers 15 residues. Germline CDR1 SNHLY, CDR2 FYNNEI. The CDR3 loop is CASRPSTSAYNEQFF. CDR3 DNA: TGTGCCAGCAGGCCCTCGACTAGCGCATACAATGAGCAGTTCTTC.

This clone came up a few times. The chain couples TRBV6-6 to TRBJ1-6; no clear D. CDR3 length: 12 residues. Trimming cost V 3 bases and J 9 bases, with 6 bases left between them. CDR1 MNHNY and CDR2 SVGAGI come from the germline V gene (reference sequence). CDR3 bases: TGTGCCAGCAGTTATGAGGTTTCACCCCTCCACTTT. Encoded protein: CASSYEVSPLHF.

This clone has just a few counts. This chain joins TRBV5-1 and TRBJ2-3; D may be TRBD2 (6 bases). Trimming left V 5 bases short and J 0 bases short, with 10 bases between. The CDR3 consists of 14 residues. CDR1 is SGHRS, CDR2 YFSETQ, per germline. CDR3 DNA: TGCGCCAGCAGACCCCTAGCGAGCACAGATACGCAGTATTTT. Protein: CASRPLASTDTQYF.